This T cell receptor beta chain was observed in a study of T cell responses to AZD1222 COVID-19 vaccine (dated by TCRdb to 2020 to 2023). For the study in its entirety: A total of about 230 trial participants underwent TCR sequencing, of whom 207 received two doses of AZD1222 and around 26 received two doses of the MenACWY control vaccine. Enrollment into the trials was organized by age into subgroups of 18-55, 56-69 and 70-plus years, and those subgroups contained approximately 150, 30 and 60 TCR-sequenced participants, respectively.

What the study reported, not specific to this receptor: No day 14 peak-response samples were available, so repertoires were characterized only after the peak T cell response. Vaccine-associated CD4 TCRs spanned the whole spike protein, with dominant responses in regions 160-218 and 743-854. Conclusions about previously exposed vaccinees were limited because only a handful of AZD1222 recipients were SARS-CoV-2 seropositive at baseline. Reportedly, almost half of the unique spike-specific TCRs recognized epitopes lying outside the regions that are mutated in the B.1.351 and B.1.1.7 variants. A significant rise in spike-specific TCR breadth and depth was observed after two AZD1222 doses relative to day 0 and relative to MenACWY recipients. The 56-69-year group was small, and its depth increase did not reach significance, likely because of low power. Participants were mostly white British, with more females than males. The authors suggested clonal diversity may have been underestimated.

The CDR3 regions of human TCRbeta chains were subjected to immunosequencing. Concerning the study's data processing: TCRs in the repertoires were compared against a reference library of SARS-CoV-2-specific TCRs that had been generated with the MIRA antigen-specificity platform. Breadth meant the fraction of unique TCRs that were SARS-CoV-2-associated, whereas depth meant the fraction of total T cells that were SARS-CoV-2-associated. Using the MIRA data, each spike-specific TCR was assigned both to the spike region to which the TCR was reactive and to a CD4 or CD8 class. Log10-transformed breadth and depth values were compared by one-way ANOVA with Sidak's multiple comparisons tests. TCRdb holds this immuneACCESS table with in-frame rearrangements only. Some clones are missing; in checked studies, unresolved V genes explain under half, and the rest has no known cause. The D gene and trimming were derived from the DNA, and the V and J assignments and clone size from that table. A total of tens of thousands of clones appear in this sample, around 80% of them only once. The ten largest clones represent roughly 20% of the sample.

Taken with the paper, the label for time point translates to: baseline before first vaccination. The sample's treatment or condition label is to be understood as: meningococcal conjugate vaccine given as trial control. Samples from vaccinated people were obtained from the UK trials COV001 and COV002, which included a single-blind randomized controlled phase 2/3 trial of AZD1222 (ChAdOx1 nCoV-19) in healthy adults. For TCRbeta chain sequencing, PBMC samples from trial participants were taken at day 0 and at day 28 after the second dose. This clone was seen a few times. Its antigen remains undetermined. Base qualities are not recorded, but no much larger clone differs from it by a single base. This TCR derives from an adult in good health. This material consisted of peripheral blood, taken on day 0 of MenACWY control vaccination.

CDR3 protein: CASSEYRGPQTQYF. The DNA sequence is TGTGCCAGCAGCGAATACAGGGGGCCGCAGACCCAGTACTTC. The rearrangement joined TRBV11-2 to TRBJ2-5, with 9 bases in between that match TRBD1. V is pruned by 5 bases and J by 6 bases, leaving 7 bases of the junction without a gene match. The CDR3 measures 14 amino acids from cysteine to phenylalanine. This entry keeps only the CDR3 DNA: 42 bases, framed from base 1. CDR1 and CDR2 were assigned from the germline V gene as SGHAT and FQNNGV.